The 15 T cell receptor beta chains given below trace back to one sample, sequenced in a study of blood T cell repertoires in COVID-19. Assay: immunoSEQ multiplex PCR; the TCRdb copy retains only in-frame clones and omits some. The top ten hold around 16% of the sample, which has about 150,000 clones, about three quarters seen once. Input material: peripheral blood. The receptors derive from a man aged 45 to 65 with acute or convalescent COVID-19.

This chain uses TRBV24-1 with TRBJ2-5, with 9 bases aligning to TRBD2. V shed 3 bases, J shed 2 bases, and the junction held 3 bases outside the gene matches. The germline gives CDR1 KGHDR, CDR2 SFDVKD. The CDR3 loop spans 15 amino acids. The CDR3 here is CATSDASGEQETQYF. In nucleotides, the CDR3 is TGTGCCACCAGTGATGCTAGCGGGGAGCAAGAGACCCAGTACTTC.

The chain links TRBV15 to TRBJ2-2; TRBD2 matches 11 bases. Germline CDR1 reads LNHNV; CDR2 reads YYDKDF (reference sequence). The CDR3 is 18 amino acids. J lost 5 bases, V lost 0 bases, and 8 bases had no gene match. CDR3 amino acids: CATSRDLAGGGRTGELFF. CDR3 sequence (DNA): TGTGCCACCAGCAGAGATCTAGCGGGGGGCGGCAGAACCGGGGAGCTGTTTTTT.

The gene calls are TRBV5-4 and TRBJ1-1; D gene ambiguous. V dropped 3 bases and J dropped 10 bases, with 13 bases sitting between them. Germline loops: CDR1 SGHNT, CDR2 YYREEE (reference sequence). The length of the CDR3 is 12 residues. The CDR3 loop reads CASSSVTERAFF. The CDR3, as DNA: TGTGCCAGCAGCTCAGTAACAGAGAGAGCTTTCTTT. Combining the CDR3 with reference TRBV5-4 and TRBJ1-1 gives the whole variable domain ETGVTQSPTHLIKTRGQQVTLRCSSQSGHNTVSWYQQALGQGPQFIFQYYREEENGRGNFPPRFSGLQFPNYSSELNVNALELDDSALYLCASSSVTERAFFGQGTRLTVV.

The V and J genes are TRBV18 and TRBJ1-1; TRBD1 might be the D (6 bases). Germline-derived CDR1 and CDR2 are KGHSH and LQKENI. The ends were cut back, 3 bases at V and 0 bases at J, with 20 bases in the middle. This CDR3 region has 18 residues. CDR3 sequence (DNA): TGTGCCAGCTCACCTTATCAACAGGGAAGACTGATGAACACTGAAGCTTTCTTT. Translation: CASSPYQQGRLMNTEAFF.

The chain joins TRBV5-8 to TRBJ1-5, with 7 bases that match TRBD1. The ends lost 1 base at V and 2 bases at J; junction bases unmatched: 6. Germline CDR1 SGHTS, CDR2 YDEGEE. The CDR3 covers 16 residues. The CDR3 loop reads CASSLPTGVGNQPQHF. CDR3 in DNA: TGTGCCAGCAGCTTGCCAACAGGGGTTGGCAATCAGCCCCAGCATTTT.

The V call is TRBV5-6, the J call TRBJ1-6; TRBD1 matches at 9 bases. The CDR3 is made up of 14 amino acids. The ends lost 4 bases at V and 10 bases at J; junction bases unmatched: 6. From germline, CDR1 is SGHDT and CDR2 YYEEEE. The CDR3 DNA is TGTGCCAGCAGCGAGACAGGGGGTAGCTCACCCCTCCACTTT. It translates to CASSETGGSSPLHF.

This clone ranks as medium-sized. The chain uses TRBV6-4 and TRBJ1-2; D remains ambiguous. CDR1 MRHNA and CDR2 SNTAGT come from the germline V gene. Deletions cut 2 bases from V and 6 bases from J, with 16 bases between. This CDR3 is built from 15 residues. The CDR3 DNA is TGTGCCAGCAGTGACACCCCCCAGGCCCTCGATGGCTACACCTTC. Protein sequence: CASSDTPQALDGYTF.

CDR3 amino acids: CASRGTGYNSPLHF. In DNA, the CDR3 is TGTGCCAGCAGGGGGACAGGTTATAATTCACCCCTCCACTTT. The genes are TRBV11-2 and TRBJ1-6; 8 nucleotides align to TRBD1. After removal of 6 bases from V and 4 bases from J, the junction contained 2 bases not matched to a gene. In germline, CDR1 is SGHAT, CDR2 FQNNGV. The CDR3 is 14 amino acids.

This clone was counted only a few times. V and J are TRBV6-5 and TRBJ1-1; a possible D gene is TRBD1 (6 bases). This CDR3 has 14 residues. The germline V gene has CDR1 MNHEY and CDR2 SVGAGI. V shed 6 bases and J shed 3 bases, with 14 bases lying between them. CDR3 region: CASRNGPGDTEAFF. CDR3 DNA: TGTGCCAGCAGAAATGGCCCAGGGGACACTGAAGCTTTCTTT.

V gene TRBV3-1 (or the pseudogene TRBV3-2) combines with J gene TRBJ2-2, with TRBD1 matching over 7 bases. V was clipped by 6 bases and J by 3 bases; unmatched bases: 13. Germline V lookup: CDR1 LGHDT, CDR2 YNNKEL (reference sequence). The CDR3 runs to 17 residues. CDR3 protein: CASRSPPGGGDTGELFF. In DNA, the CDR3 is TGTGCCAGCAGAAGCCCCCCAGGGGGTGGGGACACCGGGGAGCTGTTTTTT.

V usage is TRBV6-5 and J usage is TRBJ1-4; 8 bases map to TRBD1. The junction had 5 bases not matched to a gene; V was cut back by 8 bases and J by 0 bases. This CDR3 is built from 15 residues. Germline loops: CDR1 MNHEY, CDR2 SVGAGI. The CDR3: CASRQGSATNEKLFF. DNA of the CDR3: TGTGCCAGCCGACAGGGGTCGGCAACTAATGAAAAACTGTTTTTT.

The chain uses TRBV3-1 (or the pseudogene TRBV3-2) and TRBJ2-7; the match to TRBD1 covers 7 bases. V lost 3 bases and J lost 9; bases outside the gene matches: 5. The CDR3 has 12 amino acids. Germline V gene lookup returns CDR1 LGHDT and CDR2 YNNKEL (reference sequence). The CDR3 loop is CASSQGTARQYV. The CDR3 DNA follows: TGTGCCAGCAGCCAGGGGACAGCACGGCAGTACGTC.

A remark on this clone: In the same sample, other DNA sequences code for this CDR3. This rearrangement joins TRBV5-1 to TRBJ2-5, with D maybe TRBD2 (6 bases). The CDR3 length is 13 residues. The V gene's germline CDR1 is SGHRS and CDR2 YFSETQ. The V and J ends lost 4 bases and 5 bases respectively, with 12 bases between them. The CDR3 is CASSPGTSETQYF. The CDR3 DNA reads TGCGCCAGCAGCCCCGGGACTTCGGAGACCCAGTACTTC.

The chain links TRBV5-6 to TRBJ2-2; TRBD1 matches at 10 bases. V was pared by 8 bases and J by 7 bases, with 8 bases of the junction left unmatched. CDR3 length equals 14 residues. Per the germline V gene, CDR1 is SGHDT and CDR2 is YYEEEE. CDR3 DNA sequence: TGTGCCAGTACCGGGACAGGGGAGGTCGGGGAGCTGTTTTTT. It encodes CASTGTGEVGELFF.

The chain recombines TRBV10-1 with TRBJ1-2; 9 nucleotides agree with TRBD1. The germline V gene has CDR1 WNHNN and CDR2 SYGVQD (reference sequence). J gave up 10 bases and V 0 bases, and 3 bases lay outside the gene matches. This CDR3 has 13 residues. The CDR3 DNA follows: TGCGCCAGCAGTGAGTCGCGGGACAGGGACTACACCTTC. Its protein is CASSESRDRDYTF.